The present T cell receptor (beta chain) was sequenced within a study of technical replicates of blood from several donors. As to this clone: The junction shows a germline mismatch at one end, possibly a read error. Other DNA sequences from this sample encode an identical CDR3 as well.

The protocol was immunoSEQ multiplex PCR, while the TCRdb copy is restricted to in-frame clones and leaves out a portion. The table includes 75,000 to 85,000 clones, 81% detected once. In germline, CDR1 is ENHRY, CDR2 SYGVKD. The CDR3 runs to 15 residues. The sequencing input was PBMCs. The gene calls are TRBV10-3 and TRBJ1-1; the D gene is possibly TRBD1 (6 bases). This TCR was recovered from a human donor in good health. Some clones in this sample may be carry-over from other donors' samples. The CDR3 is CAISESAGANTEAFF. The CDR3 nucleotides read TGTGCCATCAGTGAGTCGGCAGGGGCCAACACTGAAGCTTTTTTT.